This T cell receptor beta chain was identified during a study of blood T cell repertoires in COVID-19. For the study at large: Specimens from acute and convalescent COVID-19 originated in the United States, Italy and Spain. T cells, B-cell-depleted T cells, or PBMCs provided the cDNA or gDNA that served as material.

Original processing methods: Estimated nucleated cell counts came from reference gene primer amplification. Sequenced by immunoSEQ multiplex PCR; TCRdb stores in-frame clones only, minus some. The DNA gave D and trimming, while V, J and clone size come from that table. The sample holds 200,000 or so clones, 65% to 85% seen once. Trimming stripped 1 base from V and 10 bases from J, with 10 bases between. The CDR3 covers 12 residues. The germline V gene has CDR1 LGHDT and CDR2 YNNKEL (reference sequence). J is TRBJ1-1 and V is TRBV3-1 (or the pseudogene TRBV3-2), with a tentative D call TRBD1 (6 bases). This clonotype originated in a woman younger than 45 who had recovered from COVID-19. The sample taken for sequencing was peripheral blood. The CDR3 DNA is TGTGCCAGCAGCCAAGGGTCCAGGGGAGCTTTCTTT. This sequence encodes CASSQGSRGAFF.